The 28 T cell receptor beta chains listed next were all sequenced from one sample in a study of radiation and T cells in renal cell carcinoma. Stated time point: blood 2 weeks post-SBRT. Documented treatment: 15 Gy SBRT to primary tumor, nephrectomy 4 weeks later. Repertoires were generated with immunoSEQ multiplex PCR, while TCRdb's copy carries only in-frame clones and drops some. The sample lists some 120,000 clones; roughly 91% were seen once. The source was blood, collected from a patient whose treatment included radiotherapy and nephrectomy. These receptors were collected from an older woman with renal cell carcinoma.

J is TRBJ1-4 and V is TRBV7-9; 12 nucleotides agree with TRBD1. Germline CDR1 reads SEHNR; CDR2 reads FQNEAQ (reference sequence). V shed 1 base and J 7 bases; nucleotides not matched to a gene: 10. The CDR3 contains 18 residues. CDR3 nucleotide sequence: TGTGCCAGCAGCTTAGTAGGGACAGGGGGCTTGACGGCTGAAAAACTGTTTTTT. Protein: CASSLVGTGGLTAEKLFF.

The chain recombines TRBV27 with TRBJ1-5; 7 bases map to TRBD1. Germline assignment: CDR1 MNHEY and CDR2 SMNVEV (reference sequence). V lost 7 bases to trimming and J lost 3 bases; unmatched junction nucleotides: 6. This CDR3 has 14 residues. The CDR3: CASTPTGTNQPQHF. The CDR3 nucleotides read TGTGCCAGCACCCCGACAGGGACCAATCAGCCCCAGCATTTT.

This clone was picked up one time. In the same sample, other DNA sequences code for this CDR3. The J gene is TRBJ2-5, the V gene TRBV5-4; no clear D gene. This CDR3 has 12 residues. Per germline, CDR1 SGHNT and CDR2 YYREEE (reference sequence). Between the trimmed V and J ends, which lost 3 bases and 2 bases, there was a span of 5 bases. The CDR3: CASSSGQETQYF. CDR3 coding DNA: TGTGCCAGCAGCTCCGGACAAGAGACCCAGTACTTC.

Only one count was recorded for this clone. The rearrangement uses TRBV5-1 and TRBJ2-3, with D perhaps being TRBD1 or TRBD2 (5 bases each). Germline CDR1 is SGHRS and CDR2 is YFSETQ. V was trimmed by 4 bases and J by 4 bases, leaving 19 bases between them. The CDR3 consists of 16 residues. CDR3 sequence: CASSTRDRSWADTQYF. The CDR3 nucleotides are TGCGCCAGCAGCACCCGGGACCGGTCATGGGCAGATACGCAGTATTTT. The entire variable domain, with the rest obtained from reference TRBV5-1 and TRBJ2-3, is as follows: KAGVTQTPRYLIKTRGQQVTLSCSPISGHRSVSWYQQTPGQGLQFLFEYFSETQRNKGNFPGRFSGRQFSNSRSEMNVSTLELGDSALYLCASSTRDRSWADTQYFGPGTRLTVL.

The V gene is TRBV27, the J gene TRBJ2-7, with D uncertain. Per the germline V gene, CDR1 is MNHEY and CDR2 is SMNVEV (reference sequence). V dropped 1 base and J dropped 6 bases, with 4 bases sitting between them. This CDR3 has 11 residues. CDR3 sequence (DNA): TGTGCCAGCAGTTTATACGGCGAGCAGTACTTC. Translated, it gives CASSLYGEQYF.

This clone was observed once. This chain links TRBV2 with TRBJ2-2; D tentatively reads TRBD1 or TRBD2 (5 bases each). Trimming cost V 7 bases and J 0 bases, with 9 bases left between them. The CDR3 spans 14 residues. Per the germline V gene, CDR1 is SNHLY and CDR2 is FYNNEI. CDR3 loop: CASKGTSNTGELFF. DNA of the CDR3: TGTGCCAGCAAGGGGACGTCGAACACCGGGGAGCTGTTTTTT. Based on the CDR3 plus reference TRBV2 and TRBJ2-2, the full variable domain is EPEVTQTPSHQVTQMGQEVILRCVPISNHLYFYWYRQILGQKVEFLVSFYNNEISEKSEIFDDQFSVERPDGSNFTLKIRSTKLEDSAMYFCASKGTSNTGELFFGEGSRLTVL.

A few counts support this clone. The chain couples TRBV5-6 to TRBJ2-7, with 10 bases matching TRBD2. Germline lookup yields CDR1 SGHDT and CDR2 YYEEEE. This CDR3 comprises 15 residues. V lost 5 bases, J lost 2 bases, and 7 bases stayed unmatched. As DNA, the CDR3 is TGTGCCAGCAGGAGTAGCGGGGGGAGTCCCTACGAGCAGTACTTC. Its translation: CASRSSGGSPYEQYF. Full variable domain (remainder filled in from reference TRBV5-6 and TRBJ2-7): DAGVTQSPTHLIKTRGQQVTLRCSPKSGHDTVSWYQQALGQGPQFIFQYYEEEERQRGNFPDRFSGHQFPNYSSELNVNALLLGDSALYLCASRSSGGSPYEQYFGPGTRLTVT.

This chain connects TRBV7-2 to TRBJ1-5; D remains unclear. The CDR3 is 17 residues long. Germline-derived CDR1 and CDR2 are SGHTA and FQGNSA. Trimming cost V 0 bases and J 0 bases, with 12 bases left between them. The CDR3 spells CASSLAYSPYSNQPQHF. Here the CDR3 DNA reads TGTGCCAGCAGCTTAGCGTACAGCCCTTATAGCAATCAGCCCCAGCATTTT.

This clone has just one count. The chain combines TRBV20-1 with TRBJ1-3, with unresolved D. The CDR3 has 11 amino acids. Trimming cost V 2 bases and J 2 bases, with 1 base left between them. CDR1 DFQATT and CDR2 SNEGSKA come from the germline V gene (reference sequence). CDR3 DNA sequence: TGCAGTGCTAGAACTGGAAACACCATATATTTT. It codes for CSARTGNTIYF.

The J gene is TRBJ2-5, the V gene TRBV2; 11 nucleotides agree with TRBD2. Germline-derived CDR1 and CDR2 are SNHLY and FYNNEI. With V trimmed by 6 bases and J by 6 bases, 12 bases remained unmatched. CDR3 length: 16 residues. CDR3 DNA sequence: TGTGCCAGCAGCGAAAATAGCGGGGGGGCCGGAAAGACCCAGTACTTC. Translation gives CASSENSGGAGKTQYF.

The CDR3: CASSLRQGALFSGNTIYF. CDR3 nucleotide sequence: TGTGCCAGCAGCTTAAGGCAGGGGGCTTTATTCTCTGGAAACACCATATATTTT. This rearrangement joins TRBV7-2 to TRBJ1-3; 8 bases fit TRBD1. CDR3 length: 18 amino acids. V lost 2 bases, J lost 0 bases, and 9 bases stayed unmatched. Germline assignment: CDR1 SGHTA and CDR2 FQGNSA.

As for this clone: Germline and junction disagree at one end, which may indicate a read error. J is TRBJ2-2 and V is TRBV7-7; D gene uncertain. Germline V CDR1 and CDR2: SSHAT, FNYEAQ (reference sequence). This CDR3 has 14 residues. The CDR3 DNA follows: TGTGCTAGCAGCACAGACTTTTCCACCGGGGAGCTGTTTTTT. Translation: CASSTDFSTGELFF.

This chain uses TRBV7-2 with TRBJ1-2; 8 positions match TRBD1. CDR3 length: 15 amino acids. V lost 7 bases, J lost 2 bases, and 9 bases stayed unmatched. The germline gives CDR1 SGHTA, CDR2 FQGNSA. CDR3 amino acids: CASTPGGAKNYGYTF. In DNA form, the CDR3 reads TGTGCCAGCACCCCAGGGGGCGCAAAGAACTATGGCTACACCTTC. The full variable domain, with the rest looked up from reference TRBV7-2 and TRBJ1-2, is GAGVSQSPSNKVTEKGKDVELRCDPISGHTALYWYRQSLGQGLEFLIYFQGNSAPDKSGLPSDRFSAERTGGSVSTLTIQRTQQEDSAVYLCASTPGGAKNYGYTFGSGTRLTVV.

The DNA of the CDR3 is TGTGCCACCAGCAGAGATCTCGCCAGCCGGTTCCCCGGGGAGCTGTTTTTT. Residues: CATSRDLASRFPGELFF. The V gene is TRBV15, the J gene TRBJ2-2; the D is unclear. V was clipped by 0 bases and J by 6 bases, with 17 bases between them. Germline lookup yields CDR1 LNHNV and CDR2 YYDKDF (reference sequence). This CDR3 is 17 amino acids long.

The V gene is TRBV28, the J gene TRBJ2-5; D is undetermined. The CDR3 covers 14 residues. CDR1 and CDR2 (germline): MDHEN, SYDVKM. V was shortened by 2 bases and J by 1 base, with 8 bases between the two germline ends. The CDR3 region has the DNA TGTGCCAGCAGTTTAGTAGGCATCCAAGAGACCCAGTACTTC. It translates to CASSLVGIQETQYF.

The chain is built from TRBV18 and TRBJ2-6; D is unclear. This CDR3 spans 15 amino acids. V was pared by 3 bases and J by 0 bases, with 6 bases between. CDR1 KGHSH and CDR2 LQKENI come from the germline V gene. CDR3 bases: TGTGCCAGCTCACCCCCCGGCTCTGGGGCCAACGTCCTGACTTTC. This encodes CASSPPGSGANVLTF.

The chain recombines TRBV7-2 with TRBJ2-2; possibly TRBD2 for D (6 bases). Trimming cost V 5 bases and J 4 bases, with 14 bases left between them. Germline CDR1 and CDR2: SGHTA and FQGNSA. The CDR3 is 15 residues long. This chain's CDR3 is CASSRLDSSTGELFF. Here the CDR3 DNA reads TGTGCCAGCAGCCGACTAGACAGTTCCACCGGGGAGCTGTTTTTT.

This sequence joins TRBV30 and TRBJ2-1, with TRBD2 matching 11 bases. The germline V gene encodes CDR1 GTSNPN and CDR2 SVGIG (reference sequence). J gave up 12 bases and V 2 bases, and 3 bases lay outside the gene matches. The CDR3 contains 12 residues. The CDR3 DNA reads TGTGCCTGGAGTTCCCTAGCGGGAGGGCAGTTCTTC. Its translation: CAWSSLAGGQFF.

Turning to this clone: Mismatch with germline at one junction end may stem from a read error. V usage is TRBV7-7 and J usage is TRBJ2-1; possibly TRBD2 for D (6 bases). The CDR3 totals 15 residues. In germline, CDR1 is SSHAT, CDR2 FNYEAQ (reference sequence). DNA for the CDR3: TGTGCTAGCAGCTTAGACGGGAGCTCCTACAATGAGCAGTTCTTC. This encodes CASSLDGSSYNEQFF.

The V call is TRBV30, the J call TRBJ1-3; no firm D call. CDR3 size: 10 residues. V was pared by 0 bases and J by 10 bases, with 4 bases between. Germline V gives CDR1 GTSNPN, CDR2 SVGIG (reference sequence). CDR3 region: CAWSVKTIYF. In DNA form, the CDR3 reads TGTGCCTGGAGTGTTAAAACCATATATTTT.

The V gene is TRBV6-5, the J gene TRBJ1-1, with a tentative D call TRBD1 (5 bases). This CDR3 spans 14 amino acids. Per germline, CDR1 MNHEY and CDR2 SVGAGI. The V end lost 6 bases, the J end lost 2 bases, and 13 bases lay between the germline ends. The CDR3 is CASSRAGQNTEAFF. DNA of the CDR3: TGTGCCAGCAGCCGGGCCGGACAAAACACTGAAGCTTTCTTT.

The chain combines TRBV7-2 with TRBJ2-5; 8 bases fit TRBD1. The CDR3 is made up of 14 amino acids. Looked up from germline, CDR1 is SGHTA and CDR2 is FQGNSA. With 5 bases clipped from V and 5 bases from J, the junction kept 7 bases outside the gene matches. The chain's CDR3 is CASSQPGGAETQYF. The CDR3, as DNA: TGTGCCAGCAGCCAACCAGGGGGCGCGGAGACCCAGTACTTC. The entire variable domain, with the rest obtained from reference TRBV7-2 and TRBJ2-5, is as follows: GAGVSQSPSNKVTEKGKDVELRCDPISGHTALYWYRQSLGQGLEFLIYFQGNSAPDKSGLPSDRFSAERTGGSVSTLTIQRTQQEDSAVYLCASSQPGGAETQYFGPGTRLLVL.

Only one count was recorded for this clone. This chain connects TRBV21-1 to TRBJ2-3; the tabulated D call, TRBD1, remains unverified against the DNA. TRBV21-1 is a pseudogene locus. This CDR3 contains 14 residues. CDR3 protein: CASSPGQDTDTQYF. The CDR3 coding sequence is TGTGCCAGCAGCCCGGGACAGGACACAGATACGCAGTATTTT.

J is TRBJ2-6 and V is TRBV11-1; D gene ambiguous. Trimming shortened V by 3 bases and J by 0 bases, and 15 bases separated the two germline ends. Germline V CDR1 and CDR2: SGHAT, FQDESV (reference sequence). The CDR3 has 18 amino acids. DNA of the CDR3: TGTGCCAGCAGCTTTAAACACCTCAGCGCCTCTGGGGCCAACGTCCTGACTTTC. Translation gives CASSFKHLSASGANVLTF. The variable domain in full, completed from reference TRBV11-1 and TRBJ2-6, reads EAEVAQSPRYKITEKSQAVAFWCDPISGHATLYWYRQILGQGPELLVQFQDESVVDDSQLPKDRFSAERLKGVDSTLKIQPAELGDSAMYLCASSFKHLSASGANVLTFGAGSRLTVL.

The chain employs TRBV7-9 and TRBJ2-5; a weak D match, TRBD2 (7 bases). V lost 1 base and J 4 bases, leaving 13 bases between the germline ends. CDR1 is SEHNR, CDR2 FQNEAQ, per germline (reference sequence). The CDR3 totals 15 residues. The CDR3 loop is CASSLGGLGGETQYF. As DNA, the CDR3 is TGTGCCAGCAGCTTAGGAGGACTAGGGGGAGAGACCCAGTACTTC. The variable domain in full, with the rest retrieved from reference TRBV7-9 and TRBJ2-5, is DTGVSQNPRHKITKRGQNVTFRCDPISEHNRLYWYRQTLGQGPEFLTYFQNEAQLEKSRLLSDRFSAERPKGSFSTLEIQRTEQGDSAMYLCASSLGGLGGETQYFGPGTRLLVL.

The rearrangement uses TRBV14 and TRBJ2-1; TRBD1 agrees at 7 bases. Germline V gene lookup returns CDR1 SGHDN and CDR2 FVKESK. Losses at the gene ends were 3 bases for V and 5 bases for J; bases not matched to a gene: 7. The CDR3 is 15 residues long. CDR3 coding DNA: TGTGCCAGCAGCCAGCGTAGGACAGGTAACAATGAGCAGTTCTTC. Protein sequence: CASSQRRTGNNEQFF.

The V and J genes are TRBV19 and TRBJ2-7; 7 positions match TRBD1. This CDR3 is built from 15 residues. Germline lookup yields CDR1 LNHDA and CDR2 SQIVND (reference sequence). Trimming cost V 6 bases and J 0 bases; bases outside gene matches: 8. Here the CDR3 reads CASSPGTASSYEQYF. The CDR3 DNA reads as TGTGCCAGTAGCCCCGGGACAGCTAGCTCCTACGAGCAGTACTTC.

The chain combines TRBV28 with TRBJ1-5; D not certain. V lost 7 bases, J lost 6 bases, and 13 bases lay in between. The germline V gene has CDR1 MDHEN and CDR2 SYDVKM. The CDR3 extends over 13 amino acids. The CDR3 region has the DNA TGTGCCAGCATATCTTCGGGGATTCAGCCCCAGCATTTT. This translates into CASISSGIQPQHF. The entire variable domain, with the rest obtained from reference TRBV28 and TRBJ1-5, is as follows: DVKVTQSSRYLVKRTGEKVFLECVQDMDHENMFWYRQDPGLGLRLIYFSYDVKMKEKGDIPEGYSVSREKKERFSLILESASTNQTSMYLCASISSGIQPQHFGDGTRLSIL.